This T cell receptor (beta chain) was captured in a study of glioma-infiltrating T cells. From germline, CDR1 is MNHEY and CDR2 SMNVEV (reference sequence). CDR3 length equals 17 residues. Trimming took off 6 bases at V and 1 base at J, with 22 bases between the two ends. Findings and caveats of the study: Tissue and blood shared very few CDR3 sequences. Above-expected tissue-blood divergence occurred in all gliomas, most in low-grade ones.

This clonotype was seen at least ten times. Its antigen is undetermined. The iRepertoire nested amplicon-rescue multiplex PCR amplified TCR alpha and beta CDR3s from RNA. For one-step reverse transcription and amplification, 100-400 ng of tissue mRNA or PBMC total RNA was used. Via MiXCR, TCRdb re-called the multiplex PCR reads, giving one row per CDR3 protein. Here the sample spans tens of thousands of distinct CDR3 sequences, approximately 22% being singletons. The J gene is TRBJ2-7, the V gene TRBV27; tentatively, D is TRBD1 or TRBD2 (6 bases each). The sample taken for sequencing was glioma tissue, nonneoplastic brain tissue, or PBMCs (not recorded which). The sequence came from a human donor with low-grade glioma or glioblastoma, undergoing nonglioma brain surgery, or in good health (not recorded which). The CDR3 spells CASRLEGGGGPSYEQYF. CDR3 DNA sequence: TGTGCCAGCAGACTGGAGGGGGGTGGGGGGCCGTCCTACGAGCAGTACTTC.